The entry below gives a single T cell receptor (beta chain) sequence along with its context. Its target is unknown. This entry is derived from a study of TIL therapy for anti-PD-1-resistant metastatic lung cancer. As for the study in general: Most patients had lung adenocarcinoma.

The immunoSEQ assay was v3. TCRdb keeps only in-frame clones here, not all; method: immunoSEQ multiplex PCR. The sample consists of about 52,000 clones, approximately 79% of them appearing once. Study-wide points: This highly selected cohort may not generalize to typical lung cancer patients.

Time point specified: pre-treatment sample, taken before nivolumab and TIL therapy. V lost 6 bases, J lost 4 bases, and 17 bases lay in between. Germline CDR1 SGDLS, CDR2 YYNGEE. The CDR3 loop spans 15 amino acids. The chain links TRBV9 to TRBJ2-1; D might be TRBD2 (5 bases). The sequences come from blood, collected at baseline. This receptor was identified in a woman between 30 and 80 years old with non-small cell lung cancer. DNA for the CDR3: TGTGCCAGCACCCAAAGGAGTAGCGAGTACAATGAGCAGTTCTTC. Encoded protein: CASTQRSSEYNEQFF.